This T cell receptor beta chain was captured in a study of T cells in Graves' hyperthyroidism and ophthalmopathy. This clonotype was observed a handful of times. No antigen is known for it. Participants, patients aged 18 to 65, had newly diagnosed hyperthyroidism with a duration under 2 months. Those patients with uncontrolled infection, other autoimmune disease, pregnancy or lactation were excluded. TCR beta CDR3 sequences were amplified from RNA transcripts. Initially, a first-round RT-PCR of the TCR CDR3 employed the HTBI primer set. TCRdb analysed the multiplex PCR reads with MiXCR anew, one entry per CDR3 protein. The sample holds some 760,000 distinct CDR3 sequences, around 15% seen once. Findings and limits, study-wide: Peripheral blood also featured most of the thyroid clonotypes expanded above 0.001. The model made its ophthalmopathy prediction, and onset followed a median about 6.8 months later.

Germline-derived CDR1 and CDR2 are SGDLS and YYNGEE. V gave up 0 bases and J gave up 0 bases, with 13 bases separating them. This CDR3 region has 16 residues. Source material: blood. The TCR sequence derives from a woman aged 18-29 years with Graves' hyperthyroidism. This sequence joins TRBV9 and TRBJ2-7; D is unclear. The DNA for the CDR3 is TGTGCCAGCAGCGTAGACCCAGGTCGGAGCTCCTACGAGCAGTACTTC. It codes for CASSVDPGRSSYEQYF.